This T cell receptor beta chain is drawn from a study of spatial heterogeneity in lung cancer. About the study: Detection of beta-chain sequences consistently exceeded that of alpha-chain sequences. Whole-study findings and limits: The appearance of ubiquitous expanded tumor TCRs in blood was greater at resection than follow-up.

This CDR3 region has 15 residues. V lost 9 bases, J lost 4 bases, and 14 bases stayed unmatched. The germline V gene has CDR1 SGHRS and CDR2 YFSETQ. Time point noted: sample taken at primary tumor resection. Whole RNA, which was extracted from tumor, nontumor lung tissue or frozen PBMC, was sequenced without any cell sorting. Unique molecular identifiers tagged every individual TCR cDNA molecule. TCRdb re-derived calls from the 5' RACE reads in MiXCR, one entry per CDR3 protein. The sample has some 37,000 distinct CDR3 sequences, 6.5% to 9% seen once. This clonotype was counted a few times. Its antigen remains unknown.

This sample comprised PBMCs, obtained at surgery. This chain connects TRBV5-1 to TRBJ2-3; 7 bases are shared with TRBD2. This clonotype originated in a male donor with early-stage non-small cell lung cancer. The CDR3: CATKTAAGEADTQYF. The CDR3 coding sequence is TGCGCCACCAAAACTGCCGCGGGAGAGGCAGATACGCAGTATTTT.